This T cell receptor beta chain was sequenced in a study of shared clonotypes between healthy human individuals. Study-wide background: Three plates each covered CD4 naive and memory; CD8 naive two, CD8 memory one. Study outcomes and limitations: The small donor group covered limited genetic and exposure diversity.

This clone showed up just once. What it binds is unknown. Per germline, CDR1 MNHEY and CDR2 SMNVEV (reference sequence). The CDR3 has 15 residues. V dropped 4 bases and J dropped 4 bases, with 15 bases sitting between them. Each PCR replicate from the sorted subsets contained 200 to 250 ng DNA, which is about 31,000 T cell genomes. Clones were read by immunoSEQ multiplex PCR, and TCRdb kept only the in-frame ones, dropping some. In the table there are approximately 640,000 clones, more than 70% of which are singletons. Adults of Caucasian background living in Nashville, Tennessee made up all donors. The V call is TRBV27, the J call TRBJ2-3; tentatively, D is TRBD2 (6 bases). The sequenced sample consisted of memory CD4+ T cells sorted from blood. The subset is: CD45RA-negative fraction. The TCR was taken from a woman aged 25 to 45 in good health. The CDR3 sequence is CASSSKTTRPDTQYF. As DNA, the CDR3 is TGTGCCAGCAGTTCGAAGACGACTAGGCCAGATACGCAGTATTTT.